This T cell receptor (beta chain) originates from a study of cytomegalovirus exposure and HLA in healthy donors. A remark on this clone: What it recognizes is unknown.

Notes on the study in general: Most TCR sequences were seen very rarely across donors, but some public TCRs occurred in many.

The study ran its PCR with 60 Vbeta and 13 Jbeta primers. Method: immunoSEQ multiplex PCR; TCRdb's copy keeps in-frame clones and lacks some. The sample has around 120,000 clones, about 83% seen once; the top ten hold around 1.3%. CDR3 length: 16 amino acids. Germline V lookup: CDR1 SGHVS, CDR2 FQNEAQ. V was cut by 3 bases and J by 8 bases, with 20 bases left in between. This clonotype originated in a girl aged 2 to 9 in good health and CMV-seronegative. Sequenced input: PBMCs. This sequence joins TRBV7-8 and TRBJ2-1; possibly TRBD1 for D (6 bases). CDR3 residues: CASSLHRVPTPDEQFF. In DNA form, the CDR3 reads TGTGCCAGCAGCTTGCACAGGGTCCCTACTCCGGATGAGCAGTTCTTC.